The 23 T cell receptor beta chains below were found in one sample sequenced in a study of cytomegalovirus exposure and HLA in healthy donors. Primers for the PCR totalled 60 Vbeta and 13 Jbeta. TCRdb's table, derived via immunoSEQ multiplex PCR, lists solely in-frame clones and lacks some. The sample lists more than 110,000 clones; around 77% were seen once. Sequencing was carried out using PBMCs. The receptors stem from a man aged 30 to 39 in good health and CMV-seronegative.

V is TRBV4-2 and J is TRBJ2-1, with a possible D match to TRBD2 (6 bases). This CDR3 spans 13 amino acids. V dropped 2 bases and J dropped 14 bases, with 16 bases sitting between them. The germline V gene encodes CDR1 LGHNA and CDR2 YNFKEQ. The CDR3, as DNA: TGTGCCAGCAGCCAACTGGTCGGGAGCCAGGAGTTCTTC. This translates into CASSQLVGSQEFF.

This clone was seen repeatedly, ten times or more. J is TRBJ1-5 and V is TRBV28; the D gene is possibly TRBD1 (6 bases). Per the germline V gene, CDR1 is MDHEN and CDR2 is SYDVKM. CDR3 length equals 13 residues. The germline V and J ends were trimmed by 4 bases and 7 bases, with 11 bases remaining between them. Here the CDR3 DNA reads TGTGCCAGCAGTTCCTCAGACAGGCAGCCCCAGCATTTT. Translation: CASSSSDRQPQHF.

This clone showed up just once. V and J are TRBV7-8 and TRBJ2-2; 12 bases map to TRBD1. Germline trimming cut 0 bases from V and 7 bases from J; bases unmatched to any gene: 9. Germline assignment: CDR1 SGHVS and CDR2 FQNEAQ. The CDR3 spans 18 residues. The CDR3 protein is CASSLAGGTGGTGGELFF. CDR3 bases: TGTGCCAGCAGCTTAGCCGGGGGGACAGGGGGCACGGGCGGGGAGCTGTTTTTT.

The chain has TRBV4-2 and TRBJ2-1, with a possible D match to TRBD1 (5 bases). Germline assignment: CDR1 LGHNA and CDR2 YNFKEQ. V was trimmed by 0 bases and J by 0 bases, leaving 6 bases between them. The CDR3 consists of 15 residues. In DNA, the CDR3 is TGTGCCAGCAGCCAAGATGACAGCTCCTACAATGAGCAGTTCTTC. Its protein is CASSQDDSSYNEQFF.

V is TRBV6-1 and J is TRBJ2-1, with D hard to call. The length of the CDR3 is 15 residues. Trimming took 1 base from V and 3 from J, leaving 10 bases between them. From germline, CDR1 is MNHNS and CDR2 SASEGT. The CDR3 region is CASSEVGNSYNEQFF. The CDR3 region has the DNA TGTGCCAGCAGTGAAGTAGGTAACAGCTACAATGAGCAGTTCTTC.

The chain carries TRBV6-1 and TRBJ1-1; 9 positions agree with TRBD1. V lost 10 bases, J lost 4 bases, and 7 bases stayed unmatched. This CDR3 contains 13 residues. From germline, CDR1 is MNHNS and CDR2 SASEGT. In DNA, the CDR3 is TGTGCCATACTTAGGACAGGGGTCACTGAAGCTTTCTTT. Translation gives CAILRTGVTEAFF.

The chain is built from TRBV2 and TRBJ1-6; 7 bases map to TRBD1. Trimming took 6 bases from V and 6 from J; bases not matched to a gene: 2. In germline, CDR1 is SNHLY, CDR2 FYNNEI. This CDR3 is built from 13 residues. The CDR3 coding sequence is TGTGCCAGCAGACAGGGGCCTAATTCACCCCTCCACTTT. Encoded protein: CASRQGPNSPLHF.

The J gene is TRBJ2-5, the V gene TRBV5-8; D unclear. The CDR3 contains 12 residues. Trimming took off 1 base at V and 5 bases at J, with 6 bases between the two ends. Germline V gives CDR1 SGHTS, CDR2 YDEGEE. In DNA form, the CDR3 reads TGTGCCAGCAGCTTGATCGGTGAGACCCAGTACTTC. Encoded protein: CASSLIGETQYF.

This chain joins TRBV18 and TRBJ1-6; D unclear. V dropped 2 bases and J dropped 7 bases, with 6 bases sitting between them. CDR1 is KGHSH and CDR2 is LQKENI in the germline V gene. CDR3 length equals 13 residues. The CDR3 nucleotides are TGTGCCAGCTCACCAAAGGAGAATTCACCCCTCCACTTT. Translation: CASSPKENSPLHF.

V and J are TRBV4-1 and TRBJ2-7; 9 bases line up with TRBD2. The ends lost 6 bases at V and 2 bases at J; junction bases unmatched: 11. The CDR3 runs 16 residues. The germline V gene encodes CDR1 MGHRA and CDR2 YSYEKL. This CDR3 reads CASSTDRASGAYEQYF. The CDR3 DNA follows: TGCGCCAGCAGTACAGACAGGGCTAGCGGGGCCTACGAGCAGTACTTC.

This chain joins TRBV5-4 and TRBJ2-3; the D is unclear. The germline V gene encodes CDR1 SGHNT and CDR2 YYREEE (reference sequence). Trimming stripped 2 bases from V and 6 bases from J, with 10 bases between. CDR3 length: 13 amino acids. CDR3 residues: CASSFSGADTQYF. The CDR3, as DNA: TGTGCCAGCAGCTTTTCGGGTGCGGATACGCAGTATTTT.

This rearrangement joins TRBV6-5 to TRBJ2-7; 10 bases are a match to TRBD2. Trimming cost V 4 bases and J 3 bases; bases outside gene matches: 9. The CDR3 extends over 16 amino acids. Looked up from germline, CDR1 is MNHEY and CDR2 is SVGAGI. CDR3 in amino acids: CASSSPIASGSYEQYF. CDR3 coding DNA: TGTGCCAGCAGTTCGCCAATTGCTAGCGGGAGCTACGAGCAGTACTTC.

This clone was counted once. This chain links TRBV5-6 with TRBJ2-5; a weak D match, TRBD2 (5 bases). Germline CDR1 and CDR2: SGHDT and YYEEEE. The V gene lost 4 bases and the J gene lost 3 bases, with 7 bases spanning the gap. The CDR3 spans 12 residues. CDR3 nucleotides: TGTGCCAGCAGCAAGGAGGAAGAGACCCAGTACTTC. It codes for CASSKEEETQYF.

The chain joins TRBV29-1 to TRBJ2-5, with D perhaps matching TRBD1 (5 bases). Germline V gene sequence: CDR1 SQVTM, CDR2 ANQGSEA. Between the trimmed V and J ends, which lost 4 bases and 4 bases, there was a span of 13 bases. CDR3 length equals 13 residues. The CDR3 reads CSVVAGPLETQYF. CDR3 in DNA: TGCAGCGTTGTAGCAGGGCCGTTAGAGACCCAGTACTTC.

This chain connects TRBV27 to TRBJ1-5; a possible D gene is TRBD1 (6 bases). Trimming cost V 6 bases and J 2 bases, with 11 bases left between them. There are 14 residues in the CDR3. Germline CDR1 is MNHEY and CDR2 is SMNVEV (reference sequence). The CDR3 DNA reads TGTGCCAGCAGAGAAAACAGGGGCAATCAGCCCCAGCATTTT. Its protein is CASRENRGNQPQHF.

CDR3 nucleotide sequence: TGTGCCAGCAACAGGGACTATGGCTACACCTTC. Translating gives CASNRDYGYTF. The rearrangement links TRBV2 to TRBJ1-2; perhaps TRBD1 as D (6 bases). Per the germline V gene, CDR1 is SNHLY and CDR2 is FYNNEI. V was clipped by 7 bases and J by 3 bases, with 6 bases between them. This CDR3 spans 11 amino acids. The full variable domain, with the rest looked up from reference TRBV2 and TRBJ1-2, is EPEVTQTPSHQVTQMGQEVILRCVPISNHLYFYWYRQILGQKVEFLVSFYNNEISEKSEIFDDQFSVERPDGSNFTLKIRSTKLEDSAMYFCASNRDYGYTFGSGTRLTVV.

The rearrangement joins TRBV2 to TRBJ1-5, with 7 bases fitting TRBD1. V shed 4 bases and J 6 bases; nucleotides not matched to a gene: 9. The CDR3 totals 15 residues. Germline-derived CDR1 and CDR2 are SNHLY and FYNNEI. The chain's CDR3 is CASSGQGSSSQPQHF. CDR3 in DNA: TGTGCCAGCAGTGGACAGGGCTCCTCCAGTCAGCCCCAGCATTTT.

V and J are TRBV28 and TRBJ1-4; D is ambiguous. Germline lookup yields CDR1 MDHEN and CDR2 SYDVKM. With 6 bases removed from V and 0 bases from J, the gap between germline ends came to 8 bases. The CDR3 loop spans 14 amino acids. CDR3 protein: CASRTVATNEKLFF. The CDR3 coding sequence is TGTGCCAGCAGGACTGTTGCAACTAATGAAAAACTGTTTTTT.

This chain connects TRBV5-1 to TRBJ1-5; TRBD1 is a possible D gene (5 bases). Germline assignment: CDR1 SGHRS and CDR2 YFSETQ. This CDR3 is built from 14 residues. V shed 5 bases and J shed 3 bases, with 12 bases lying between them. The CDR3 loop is CASRGGLNNQPQHF. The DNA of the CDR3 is TGCGCCAGCAGGGGGGGGTTGAACAATCAGCCCCAGCATTTT.

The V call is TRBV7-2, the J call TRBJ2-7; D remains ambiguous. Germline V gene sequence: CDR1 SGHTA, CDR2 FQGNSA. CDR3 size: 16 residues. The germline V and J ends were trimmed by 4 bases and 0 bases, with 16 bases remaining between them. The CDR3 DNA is TGTGCCAGCAGCTCCTATATTAACTATCCCTCCTACGAGCAGTACTTC. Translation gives CASSSYINYPSYEQYF.

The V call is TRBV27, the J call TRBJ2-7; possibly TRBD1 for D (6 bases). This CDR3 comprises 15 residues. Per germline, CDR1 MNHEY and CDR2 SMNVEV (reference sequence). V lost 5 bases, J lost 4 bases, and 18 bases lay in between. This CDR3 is CASSPEGDVGYEQYF. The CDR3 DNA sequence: TGTGCCAGCAGTCCAGAGGGGGACGTCGGTTACGAGCAGTACTTC.

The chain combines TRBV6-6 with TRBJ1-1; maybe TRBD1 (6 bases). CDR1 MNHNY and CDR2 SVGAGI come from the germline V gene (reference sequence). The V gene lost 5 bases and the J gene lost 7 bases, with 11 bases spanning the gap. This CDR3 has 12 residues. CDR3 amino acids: CASSHRDNEAFF. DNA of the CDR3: TGTGCCAGCAGTCACCGGGACAATGAAGCTTTCTTT.

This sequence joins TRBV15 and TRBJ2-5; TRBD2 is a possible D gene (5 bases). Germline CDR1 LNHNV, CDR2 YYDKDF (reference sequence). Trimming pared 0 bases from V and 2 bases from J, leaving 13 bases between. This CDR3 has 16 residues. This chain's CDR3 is CATSRDGSTGQETQYF. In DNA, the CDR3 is TGTGCCACCAGCAGAGATGGTTCGACGGGGCAAGAGACCCAGTACTTC.